A single sample is the source of the 25 T cell receptor beta chains below, sequenced in a study of blood T cell repertoires in COVID-19 (dated by TCRdb to the early 2020s). To prepare the library, the immunoSEQ multiplex PCR assay was applied. TCRdb provides this immuneACCESS table in a form limited to in-frame rearrangements. Some clones are lacking; in checked studies, under half of them reflect an unresolved V gene, and why the rest are absent is not known. Present in this sample are about 210,000 clones, around 90% of which were seen just once. The ten largest account for 10% of the sample. Sequenced sample: PBMCs or T cells enriched from blood (not recorded which). The source of these receptors is a man aged 18 to 29 with acute COVID-19.

This sequence joins TRBV28 and TRBJ1-3, with 7 bases matching TRBD1. The CDR3 is 15 residues long. Germline lookup yields CDR1 MDHEN and CDR2 SYDVKM. The ends lost 3 bases at V and 4 bases at J; junction bases unmatched: 6. In DNA, the CDR3 is TGTGCCAGCAGTTTTGTCGAGGGGGCGGGAAACACCATATATTTT. Translated: CASSFVEGAGNTIYF.

This clone has only a few counts. This chain connects TRBV25-1 to TRBJ2-1, with 11 positions matching TRBD2. CDR1 and CDR2 (germline): MGHDK, SYGVNS. The CDR3 spans 18 residues. The ends lost 1 base at V and 5 bases at J; junction bases unmatched: 10. In DNA form, the CDR3 reads TGTGCCAGCAGTGAATCCCCGCGACTAGCGGGATTCGACAATGAGCAGTTCTTC. Its protein product is CASSESPRLAGFDNEQFF.

The table lists this clone with a few counts. The chain couples TRBV28 to TRBJ2-7; tentative D call: TRBD2 (6 bases). V lost 3 bases to trimming and J lost 1 base, with 10 bases between them. The CDR3 loop spans 14 amino acids. In germline, CDR1 is MDHEN, CDR2 SYDVKM. The CDR3 loop is CASSFPGDSYEQYF. The CDR3 nucleotides read TGTGCCAGCAGTTTTCCGGGGGATTCCTACGAGCAGTACTTC. The full variable domain, completed using reference TRBV28 and TRBJ2-7, is DVKVTQSSRYLVKRTGEKVFLECVQDMDHENMFWYRQDPGLGLRLIYFSYDVKMKEKGDIPEGYSVSREKKERFSLILESASTNQTSMYLCASSFPGDSYEQYFGPGTRLTVT.

V gene TRBV11-3 combines with J gene TRBJ2-1; D possibly corresponds to TRBD1 (5 bases). CDR1 and CDR2 (germline): SGHNT, YENEEA. With 1 base removed from V and 10 bases from J, the gap between germline ends came to 14 bases. This CDR3 has 14 residues. This CDR3 reads CASSLVELKGEQFF. Written as DNA, the CDR3 is TGTGCCAGCAGCTTAGTGGAGTTAAAGGGGGAGCAGTTCTTC.

The chain joins TRBV9 to TRBJ2-1; 10 bases fit TRBD2. With V trimmed by 0 bases and J by 6 bases, 3 bases remained unmatched. The germline V gene has CDR1 SGDLS and CDR2 YYNGEE. CDR3 length: 15 residues. The CDR3 reads CASSVASGRVNEQFF. For the CDR3, the DNA is TGTGCCAGCAGCGTAGCGAGCGGGAGGGTCAATGAGCAGTTCTTC.

The genes are TRBV24-1 and TRBJ1-5, with 10 nucleotides matching TRBD1. The CDR3 runs 17 residues. The J segment lost 3 bases and the V segment lost 7 bases, leaving 11 bases of the junction unmatched. CDR1 is KGHDR and CDR2 is SFDVKD in the germline V gene. CDR3: CATSGGSGQGVNQPQHF. The CDR3, as DNA: TGTGCCACCAGCGGAGGGTCCGGACAGGGGGTCAATCAGCCCCAGCATTTT.

The chain is built from TRBV6-2 or TRBV6-3 and TRBJ2-5, with TRBD1 matching over 9 bases. The CDR3 is made up of 16 amino acids. The junction had 10 bases not matched to a gene; V was cut back by 5 bases and J by 3 bases. Germline CDR1 MNHEY, CDR2 SVGEGT. The CDR3 DNA follows: TGTGCCAGCAGTGACTTACAGGGGGCGCGTGAAGAGACCCAGTACTTC. Translating it yields CASSDLQGAREETQYF.

This rearrangement joins TRBV30 to TRBJ1-2; D remains unclear. The germline gives CDR1 GTSNPN, CDR2 SVGIG (reference sequence). V was shortened by 5 bases and J by 3 bases, with 13 bases between the two germline ends. This CDR3 spans 13 amino acids. The CDR3 region is CAWGGSGDYGYTF. The CDR3 DNA reads as TGTGCCTGGGGTGGGAGCGGGGACTATGGCTACACCTTC.

The chain links TRBV6-2 or TRBV6-3 to TRBJ2-1; 8 nucleotides match TRBD2. V gave up 2 bases and J gave up 1 base; unmatched junction bases: 1. Germline V gene data show CDR1 as MNHEY and CDR2 as SVGEGT. This CDR3 comprises 15 residues. In nucleotides, the CDR3 is TGTGCCAGCAGTTACCGGGAGGGATCCTACAATGAGCAGTTCTTC. It is translated as CASSYREGSYNEQFF.

The V call is TRBV5-4, the J call TRBJ2-7; perhaps TRBD2 as D (6 bases). The CDR3 loop spans 15 amino acids. V lost 1 base and J 4 bases, leaving 15 bases between the germline ends. Germline V lookup: CDR1 SGHNT, CDR2 YYREEE (reference sequence). The CDR3 coding sequence is TGTGCCAGCAGCTTGTACGGGGGAGTGATGTACGAGCAGTACTTC. Residues: CASSLYGGVMYEQYF.

The CDR3 loop reads CASSKRDIGYTF. In DNA form, the CDR3 reads TGTGCCAGCAGCAAAAGGGACATAGGCTACACCTTC. This sequence joins TRBV5-6 and TRBJ1-2, with TRBD1 as a possible D gene (6 bases). V was pared by 4 bases and J by 8 bases, with 12 bases between. The CDR3 length is 12 residues. CDR1 is SGHDT and CDR2 is YYEEEE in the germline V gene.

Turning to this clone: Other nucleotide sequences from this sample produce the same CDR3. The CDR3 loop reads CASSLAGSSYNSPLHF. In DNA, the CDR3 is TGCGCCAGCAGCTTGGCCGGGAGCTCCTATAATTCACCCCTCCACTTT. The chain recombines TRBV5-1 with TRBJ1-6, with D unresolved. The CDR3 loop spans 16 amino acids. V was clipped by 0 bases and J by 0 bases, with 7 bases between them. Germline-derived CDR1 and CDR2 are SGHRS and YFSETQ.

This sequence joins TRBV7-6 and TRBJ2-7; tentative D call: TRBD2 (6 bases). This CDR3 is 15 amino acids long. V shed 1 base and J shed 3 bases, with 13 bases lying between them. CDR1 SGHVS and CDR2 FNYEAQ come from the germline V gene. The CDR3 sequence is CASSLVAEGIYEQYF. CDR3 nucleotide sequence: TGTGCCAGCAGCTTAGTAGCGGAGGGAATCTACGAGCAGTACTTC.

V is TRBV9 and J is TRBJ2-2, with 7 bases aligning to TRBD1. In germline, CDR1 is SGDLS, CDR2 YYNGEE. The CDR3 totals 14 residues. The V segment lost 2 bases and the J segment 4 bases; nucleotides outside the gene matches: 2. The CDR3 nucleotides read TGTGCCAGCAGCGTGACAGGGACCACCGGGGAGCTGTTTTTT. It yields the protein CASSVTGTTGELFF.

For the CDR3, the DNA is TGTGCCAGCAGCGGGGGGGCGCGAAACTATGGCTACACCTTC. Translated: CASSGGARNYGYTF. The rearrangement joins TRBV2 to TRBJ1-2, with D perhaps TRBD1 (6 bases). Germline assignment: CDR1 SNHLY and CDR2 FYNNEI. The CDR3 has 14 amino acids. Trimming took off 6 bases at V and 2 bases at J, with 13 bases between the two ends.

The chain has TRBV27 and TRBJ2-7; 8 bases are a match to TRBD1. CDR1 is MNHEY and CDR2 is SMNVEV in the germline V gene (reference sequence). Trimming cost V 3 bases and J 3 bases; bases outside gene matches: 10. The CDR3 is 16 residues long. This CDR3 is CASSFSSRDRFYEQYF. CDR3 DNA sequence: TGTGCCAGCAGTTTCTCCTCCCGGGACAGGTTCTACGAGCAGTACTTC.

This clone was counted only a few times. The J gene is TRBJ1-2, the V gene TRBV28; D is possibly TRBD1 (6 bases). CDR3 length: 14 residues. The V end was cut by 5 bases, the J end by 2 bases, with 12 bases between. The germline V gene encodes CDR1 MDHEN and CDR2 SYDVKM. The CDR3 sequence is CASSPGTLNYGYTF. As DNA, the CDR3 is TGTGCCAGCAGTCCCGGGACATTAAACTATGGCTACACCTTC.

The chain links TRBV6-2 or TRBV6-3 to TRBJ2-1; 8 nucleotides line up with TRBD2. Germline V CDR1 and CDR2: MNHEY, SVGEGT. J lost 8 bases, V lost 6 bases, and 12 bases had no gene match. The length of the CDR3 is 15 residues. The CDR3 here is CASSRSGSDTDEQFF. The CDR3 DNA reads as TGTGCCAGCAGCAGGAGCGGGAGTGATACCGATGAGCAGTTCTTC.

To note about this clone: Other DNA sequences in the sample encode the same CDR3. The chain employs TRBV7-2 and TRBJ1-2; D is unclear. Trimming cost V 1 base and J 2 bases, with 5 bases left between them. The V gene's germline CDR1 is SGHTA and CDR2 FQGNSA. CDR3 length: 13 residues. The CDR3 DNA follows: TGTGCCAGCAGCTTAGACTCGAACTATGGCTACACCTTC. This encodes CASSLDSNYGYTF.

This rearrangement joins TRBV28 to TRBJ1-6; a weak D match, TRBD1 (6 bases). Germline lookup yields CDR1 MDHEN and CDR2 SYDVKM. The CDR3 loop spans 14 amino acids. V lost 5 bases, J lost 10 bases, and 15 bases lay in between. CDR3 sequence (DNA): TGTGCCAGCAGTCCAGGGGCGCCGGGATCACCCCTCCACTTT. Translation gives CASSPGAPGSPLHF.

The rearrangement joins TRBV2 to TRBJ2-3, with 8 positions matching TRBD2. The CDR3 runs to 14 residues. Germline V lookup: CDR1 SNHLY, CDR2 FYNNEI. Germline trimming cut 7 bases from V and 3 bases from J; bases unmatched to any gene: 6. The DNA for the CDR3 is TGTGCCAGCAATCCAGCGGGAGTTACAGATACGCAGTATTTT. This codes for CASNPAGVTDTQYF.

The chain combines TRBV6-4 with TRBJ1-2; unclear D gene. The CDR3 is made up of 13 amino acids. Between the trimmed V and J ends, which lost 0 bases and 5 bases, there was a span of 7 bases. Germline V gene lookup returns CDR1 MRHNA and CDR2 SNTAGT. The CDR3 spells CASSDSPEYGYTF. CDR3 in DNA: TGTGCCAGCAGTGACTCCCCGGAGTATGGCTACACCTTC.

The chain has TRBV9 and TRBJ2-3, with TRBD2 identical over 13 bases. This CDR3 has 17 residues. Germline lookup yields CDR1 SGDLS and CDR2 YYNGEE. V dropped 3 bases and J dropped 0; count of bases not matched to a gene: 4. CDR3 region: CASSEGTSGTSTDTQYF. The CDR3 nucleotides read TGTGCCAGCAGCGAGGGGACTAGCGGGACCAGCACAGATACGCAGTATTTT.

The chain couples TRBV7-3 to TRBJ2-1, with 12 bases matching TRBD2. V lost 3 bases and J lost 7; bases outside the gene matches: 1. Germline-derived CDR1 and CDR2 are SGHTA and FQGTGA. The CDR3 consists of 14 residues. The CDR3 protein is CASSLTSGSNEQFF. The CDR3 DNA reads TGTGCCAGCAGCTTGACTAGCGGGAGTAATGAGCAGTTCTTC.

The V and J genes are TRBV12-3 or TRBV12-4 and TRBJ2-3; tentatively, D is TRBD1 (6 bases). This CDR3 has 10 residues. V dropped 5 bases and J dropped 12 bases, with 9 bases sitting between them. In nucleotides, the CDR3 is TGTGCCAGCAGTCACAGGGTACAGTATTTT. Translation: CASSHRVQYF.